The 27 T cell receptor beta chains below all came from one sample that was sequenced in a study of human T cells and chemical hapten exposure. Stated time point: patch test 1, 2 weeks after DPC sensitization. Treatment specified: therapeutic diphenylcyclopropenone sensitization with weekly scalp DPC. TCRdb recomputed calls from the RACE reads with MiXCR, one row per CDR3 protein. Of under 200,000 distinct CDR3 sequences listed, 14% are singletons. This specimen was whole blood, taken in connection with sensitization to the hapten diphenylcyclopropenone (DPC). These receptors all come from a woman aged 25-40 years with alopecia areata. Some clones in this sample may be carry-over from other donors' samples.

This clonotype was observed many times. V and J are TRBV20-1 and TRBJ1-1, with D unclear. This CDR3 comprises 11 residues. Per the germline V gene, CDR1 is DFQATT and CDR2 is SNEGSKA (reference sequence). V lost 8 bases to trimming and J lost 2 bases, with 9 bases between them. CDR3: CSSSVNTEAFF. The CDR3 nucleotides are TGCAGTTCCAGCGTTAACACTGAAGCTTTCTTT.

This clonotype was seen only a few times. The chain uses TRBV20-1 and TRBJ1-1; D is possibly TRBD1 (5 bases). CDR3 length equals 16 residues. Between the trimmed V and J ends, which lost 6 bases and 0 bases, there was a span of 20 bases. Germline CDR1 DFQATT, CDR2 SNEGSKA (reference sequence). The CDR3 sequence: CSASRGGSIMNTEAFF. DNA for the CDR3: TGCAGTGCCAGCCGGGGGGGGAGTATTATGAACACTGAAGCTTTCTTT.

There are a few counts of this clonotype. The chain links TRBV29-1 to TRBJ1-1; 9 nucleotides align to TRBD1. J gave up 4 bases and V 7 bases, and 7 bases lay outside the gene matches. Germline V CDR1 and CDR2: SQVTM, ANQGSEA. CDR3 length: 13 amino acids. CDR3 bases: TGCAGCGCCGTCAGACAGGGGGGCACTGAAGCTTTCTTT. Its protein is CSAVRQGGTEAFF.

This sequence joins TRBV27 and TRBJ1-1; D is uncertain. The germline V gene encodes CDR1 MNHEY and CDR2 SMNVEV (reference sequence). V was clipped by 6 bases and J by 1 base, with 15 bases between them. CDR3 length: 15 residues. The CDR3: CASSSYGPENTEAFF. CDR3 coding DNA: TGTGCCAGCAGCTCCTATGGACCGGAGAACACTGAAGCTTTCTTT.

This rearrangement joins TRBV11-2 to TRBJ2-1, with TRBD2 as a possible D gene (6 bases). Germline CDR1 reads SGHAT; CDR2 reads FQNNGV. The CDR3 has 17 residues. The ends were cut back, 0 bases at V and 0 bases at J, with 12 bases in the middle. The DNA for the CDR3 is TGTGCCAGCAGCTTAGAGACCGGGAGCGGCTCCTACAATGAGCAGTTCTTC. It yields the protein CASSLETGSGSYNEQFF.

The chain is built from TRBV2 and TRBJ2-6; TRBD1 matches 9 bases. Germline V CDR1 and CDR2: SNHLY, FYNNEI. The CDR3 sequence is 16 residues long. Trimming removed 6 bases from V and 3 bases from J; junction bases left unmatched: 6. The chain's CDR3 is CASSQQGAGGANVLTF. Written as DNA, the CDR3 is TGTGCCAGCAGCCAACAGGGGGCCGGTGGGGCCAACGTCCTGACTTTC.

This sequence joins TRBV25-1 and TRBJ2-1; D possibly corresponds to TRBD2 (6 bases). This CDR3 is 15 amino acids long. The germline V gene has CDR1 MGHDK and CDR2 SYGVNS. V gave up 8 bases and J gave up 5 bases, with 19 bases separating them. The CDR3 coding sequence is TGTGCCAGCTCCCTAGGAGGGTTAATCCACAATGAGCAGTTCTTC. It yields the protein CASSLGGLIHNEQFF. Supplemented by reference TRBV25-1 and TRBJ2-1, the full variable domain reads EADIYQTPRYLVIGTGKKITLECSQTMGHDKMYWYQQDPGMELHLIHYSYGVNSTEKGDLSSESTVSRIRTEHFPLTLESARPSHTSQYLCASSLGGLIHNEQFFGPGTRLTVL.

The V gene is TRBV9, the J gene TRBJ1-2; 8 bases align to TRBD1. Germline V gives CDR1 SGDLS, CDR2 YYNGEE. The V segment lost 1 base and the J segment 10 bases; nucleotides outside the gene matches: 12. CDR3 length equals 15 residues. The CDR3 loop is CASSVTGQEIPTYTF. The CDR3 DNA reads as TGTGCCAGCAGCGTAACGGGACAGGAAATACCTACCTACACCTTC.

This clonotype was picked up a small number of times. This chain uses TRBV27 with TRBJ2-2; perhaps D is TRBD1 or TRBD2 (6 bases each). The germline V gene has CDR1 MNHEY and CDR2 SMNVEV (reference sequence). CDR3 length equals 15 residues. Trimming removed 7 bases at V and 4 bases at J, with 16 bases between. DNA for the CDR3: TGTGCCAGCACCGTCTTGGGGGGCCCCACCGGGGAGCTGTTTTTT. Encoded protein: CASTVLGGPTGELFF.

The chain couples TRBV7-7 to TRBJ2-5; 10 bases align to TRBD2. This CDR3 region has 16 residues. CDR1 and CDR2 from the germline V gene are SSHAT and FNYEAQ (reference sequence). J lost 1 base, V lost 1 base, and 3 bases had no gene match. CDR3 protein: CASSLGLAGPQETQYF. CDR3 DNA sequence: TGTGCCAGCAGCTTAGGACTAGCGGGCCCCCAAGAGACCCAGTACTTC.

The DNA for the CDR3 is TGTGCCAGCAGTTACTCGACTAGAGGTCGAACTTTGGATACGCAGTATTTT. It yields the protein CASSYSTRGRTLDTQYF. The chain joins TRBV6-2 or TRBV6-3 to TRBJ2-3; maybe TRBD2 (6 bases). Germline assignment: CDR1 MNHEY and CDR2 SVGEGT. The CDR3 is 17 amino acids. Trimming cost V 0 bases and J 6 bases, with 19 bases left between them.

This clonotype has more than one count but fewer than ten. This chain connects TRBV2 to TRBJ1-2; D call uncertain. Germline V gives CDR1 SNHLY, CDR2 FYNNEI. The length of the CDR3 is 13 residues. V gave up 3 bases and J gave up 4 bases, with 9 bases separating them. CDR3 bases: TGTGCCAGCAGTGAGACACCCGGCTATGGCTACACCTTC. Translation: CASSETPGYGYTF.

This chain joins TRBV7-8 and TRBJ2-5; the D call may be TRBD1 or TRBD2 (5 bases each). The length of the CDR3 is 14 residues. V lost 5 bases, J lost 2 bases, and 12 bases lay in between. In germline, CDR1 is SGHVS, CDR2 FQNEAQ. The CDR3 sequence: CASSNARGQETQYF. The CDR3, as DNA: TGTGCCAGCAGCAACGCGAGGGGTCAAGAGACCCAGTACTTC. The complete variable domain, with remaining parts taken from reference TRBV7-8 and TRBJ2-5, reads GAGVSQSPRYKVAKRGQDVALRCDPISGHVSLFWYQQALGQGPEFLTYFQNEAQLDKSGLPSDRFFAERPEGSVSTLKIQRTQQEDSAVYLCASSNARGQETQYFGPGTRLLVL.

This clonotype was recorded at least ten times. The chain uses TRBV29-1 and TRBJ1-1; no clear D gene. V lost 4 bases to trimming and J lost 1 base, with 10 bases between them. Germline-derived CDR1 and CDR2 are SQVTM and ANQGSEA. This CDR3 spans 13 amino acids. The CDR3 spells CSVAGSENTEAFF. The CDR3 DNA follows: TGCAGCGTTGCTGGCAGCGAGAACACTGAAGCTTTCTTT.

This clonotype was counted a few times. This chain links TRBV27 with TRBJ2-7; 10 bases are a match to TRBD2. Germline assignment: CDR1 MNHEY and CDR2 SMNVEV (reference sequence). The ends lost 6 bases at V and 6 bases at J; junction bases unmatched: 14. This CDR3 is built from 16 residues. CDR3 nucleotide sequence: TGTGCCAGCAGGGGACGTAGCCTAGCGGGAGCGTTCGAGCAGTACTTC. Encoded protein: CASRGRSLAGAFEQYF.

V gene TRBV4-1 combines with J gene TRBJ2-3; 7 bases match TRBD1. Trimming took 0 bases from V and 2 from J; bases not matched to a gene: 8. CDR3 length equals 17 residues. Germline V gives CDR1 MGHRA, CDR2 YSYEKL. In nucleotides, the CDR3 is TGCGCCAGCAGCCAAGAGGACGGGACAGTATTCACAGATACGCAGTATTTT. Amino acids: CASSQEDGTVFTDTQYF.

This clonotype was detected only a few times. This sequence joins TRBV7-9 and TRBJ1-3, with TRBD1 as a possible D gene (6 bases). This CDR3 is 16 amino acids long. From germline, CDR1 is SEHNR and CDR2 FQNEAQ (reference sequence). Trimming shortened V by 5 bases and J by 0 bases, and 14 bases separated the two germline ends. CDR3 sequence: CASSPGGLLSGNTIYF. In DNA form, the CDR3 reads TGTGCCAGCAGCCCCGGGGGCCTACTCTCTGGAAACACCATATATTTT.

This clonotype was detected only a few times. This rearrangement joins TRBV2 to TRBJ2-3, with TRBD2 matching over 14 bases. This CDR3 contains 19 residues. Germline loops: CDR1 SNHLY, CDR2 FYNNEI. The ends lost 4 bases at V and 2 bases at J; junction bases unmatched: 11. In nucleotides, the CDR3 is TGTGCCAGCAGTGTGAGACTAGCGGGAGGGCCAGGTATCACAGATACGCAGTATTTT. It encodes CASSVRLAGGPGITDTQYF.

This clonotype has only a few counts. The V and J genes are TRBV10-3 and TRBJ2-7; 8 bases are a match to TRBD1. CDR1 and CDR2 from the germline V gene are ENHRY and SYGVKD. The length of the CDR3 is 15 residues. J gave up 5 bases and V 3 bases, and 9 bases lay outside the gene matches. The CDR3 coding sequence is TGTGCCATCAGTGACTTAGGGGGACAGGTCGACGAGCAGTACTTC. It encodes CAISDLGGQVDEQYF.

The chain uses TRBV3-1 and TRBJ2-5; maybe TRBD2 (6 bases). The CDR3 consists of 16 residues. V dropped 0 bases and J dropped 2 bases, with 13 bases sitting between them. The V gene's germline CDR1 is LGHDT and CDR2 YNNKEL (reference sequence). The CDR3 sequence: CASSQDGTLEQETQYF. The DNA for the CDR3 is TGTGCCAGCAGCCAAGACGGGACTCTGGAGCAAGAGACCCAGTACTTC.

This clonotype turned up a few times. The chain joins TRBV5-1 to TRBJ2-3; D call uncertain. V lost 4 bases and J 6 bases, leaving 12 bases between the germline ends. CDR3 length equals 13 residues. Germline loops: CDR1 SGHRS, CDR2 YFSETQ. This chain's CDR3 is CASSRSLGDTQYF. The CDR3, as DNA: TGCGCCAGCAGCCGGAGCCTGGGGGATACGCAGTATTTT.

This chain connects TRBV10-3 to TRBJ2-2; perhaps TRBD2 as D (5 bases). CDR3 length equals 15 residues. Germline assignment: CDR1 ENHRY and CDR2 SYGVKD. V was pared by 7 bases and J by 2 bases, with 14 bases between. This chain's CDR3 is CAITPGGTNTGELFF. The CDR3 DNA reads TGTGCCATCACTCCAGGAGGCACAAACACCGGGGAGCTGTTTTTT.

This clonotype was recorded a few times. The V call is TRBV18, the J call TRBJ1-6; 10 bases are a match to TRBD1. The CDR3 consists of 15 residues. In germline, CDR1 is KGHSH, CDR2 LQKENI. The V and J ends lost 3 bases and 10 bases, in that order; junction bases with no gene match: 6. The CDR3, as DNA: TGTGCCAGCTCACCCCGACAGGGGGCAGGATCACCCCTCCACTTT. Protein: CASSPRQGAGSPLHF.

This clonotype was recorded a few times. The chain couples TRBV30 to TRBJ1-1; the D is unclear. Looked up from germline, CDR1 is GTSNPN and CDR2 is SVGIG (reference sequence). The CDR3 spans 13 residues. Trimming stripped 0 bases from V and 1 base from J, with 6 bases between. The CDR3 coding sequence is TGTGCCTGGAGTGTACGGAGGAACACTGAAGCTTTCTTT. It is translated as CAWSVRRNTEAFF.

This clonotype has more than one count but fewer than ten. The chain employs TRBV20-1 and TRBJ2-3; perhaps TRBD2 as D (5 bases). Germline V gives CDR1 DFQATT, CDR2 SNEGSKA (reference sequence). The CDR3 runs to 12 residues. Trimming took off 5 bases at V and 2 bases at J, with 8 bases between the two ends. The CDR3 region is CSASGSTDTQYF. In nucleotides, the CDR3 is TGCAGTGCTTCGGGGTCCACAGATACGCAGTATTTT.

In its sample, this clonotype was seen a few times. The chain uses TRBV4-2 and TRBJ1-5, with D perhaps matching TRBD1 (5 bases). The CDR3 sequence is 15 residues long. The V end lost 4 bases, the J end lost 5 bases, and 15 bases lay between the germline ends. Germline CDR1 LGHNA, CDR2 YNFKEQ. The CDR3 is CASSRDPAGDQPQHF. Here the CDR3 DNA reads TGTGCCAGCAGCCGGGACCCAGCCGGGGATCAGCCCCAGCATTTT.

This clonotype showed up just a few times. The V and J genes are TRBV5-4 and TRBJ2-7; the D is unclear. Germline CDR1 and CDR2: SGHNT and YYREEE (reference sequence). CDR3 size: 12 residues. V lost 2 bases and J 3 bases, leaving 6 bases between the germline ends. Written as DNA, the CDR3 is TGTGCCAGCAGCTTTGGGGACTACGAGCAGTACTTC. As protein: CASSFGDYEQYF.